The 27 T cell receptor beta chains in this list originate from one sample, sequenced in a study of Graves' ophthalmopathy and Graves' hyperthyroidism. Researchers took RNA transcripts and amplified TCR beta CDR3 regions from them. The first round was an RT-PCR with HTBI primers, and the second round was a multiplex PCR. TCRdb passed the multiplex PCR reads through MiXCR, listing each CDR3 protein once. The profile shows around 1.1 million distinct CDR3 sequences, approximately 35% of them singletons. The sequenced sample was peripheral blood or thyroid tissue (not recorded which). These receptors were obtained from an adult man with Graves' hyperthyroidism.

The J gene is TRBJ2-2, the V gene TRBV12-3 or TRBV12-4, with 7 positions matching TRBD1. V lost 7 bases to trimming and J lost 4 bases; unmatched junction nucleotides: 3. This CDR3 contains 13 residues. The CDR3 region has the DNA TGTGCCAGCATGAGGGGGCCCACCGGGGAGCTGTTTTTT. Translation gives CASMRGPTGELFF.

With respect to this clonotype: This may stem from a read error, because a much larger clone lies one nucleotide away. The CDR3 DNA reads as TGTACCAGCAGCACGGGACCCGGGGAGCCCCAGCATTTT. Translated, it gives CTSSTGPGEPQHF. The chain recombines TRBV5-1 with TRBJ1-5; D might be TRBD1 (5 bases). CDR3 length: 13 residues. Germline CDR1 SGHRS, CDR2 YFSETQ.

This clonotype appeared once. This may be a read error: a much more frequent sequence differs by one nucleotide. The rearrangement uses TRBV19 and TRBJ1-2, with D possibly matching TRBD1 (6 bases). The CDR3 is 14 amino acids. CDR1 is LNHDA, CDR2 SQIVND, per germline (reference sequence). CDR3 coding DNA: TGTGCCAGTAGCATAGGGGGACGGGGCTATGGCTACACCTTC. Translation gives CASSIGGRGYGYTF. The entire variable domain, with the rest obtained from reference TRBV19 and TRBJ1-2, is as follows: DGGITQSPKYLFRKEGQNVTLSCEQNLNHDAMYWYRQDPGQGLRLIYYSQIVNDFQKGDIAEGYSVSREKKESFPLTVTSAQKNPTAFYLCASSIGGRGYGYTFGSGTRLTVV.

The chain carries TRBV29-1 and TRBJ2-7, with TRBD2 as a possible D gene (5 bases). Germline CDR1 is SQVTM and CDR2 is ANQGSEA. Trimming removed 3 bases at V and 4 bases at J, with 13 bases between. The CDR3 spans 13 residues. The CDR3 coding sequence is TGCAGCGTTGATGTAGGGAGTCGGTACGAGCAGTACTTC. Its translation is CSVDVGSRYEQYF.

This chain uses TRBV19 with TRBJ1-2; D perhaps matches TRBD1 (6 bases). The CDR3 covers 13 residues. Germline lookup yields CDR1 LNHDA and CDR2 SQIVND (reference sequence). CDR3 DNA sequence: TGTGCTAGAGAGAACAGGGCTGATTATGGCTACACCTTC. It codes for CARENRADYGYTF.

Notes on this clonotype: A read error may explain this, as a much larger clone is one base away. The rearrangement links TRBV7-9 to TRBJ2-5; D possibly corresponds to TRBD1 (6 bases). CDR1 is SEHNR and CDR2 is FQNEAQ in the germline V gene (reference sequence). The CDR3 totals 15 residues. Trimming left V 4 bases short and J 5 bases short, with 17 bases between. The CDR3 here is CASSSRGASGETQYF. The CDR3 bases are TGTGCCAGCAGCTCCAGGGGTGCCAGTGGGGAGACCCAGTACTTC.

On this clonotype: Possible read error: a much larger clone is one base away. The chain employs TRBV2 and TRBJ1-5; D remains unclear. Between the trimmed V and J ends, which lost 6 bases and 7 bases, there was a span of 10 bases. Germline CDR1 SNHLY, CDR2 FYNNEI. The CDR3 covers 12 residues. The CDR3 loop reads CASRDTEQPQHF. The CDR3 bases are TGTGCCAGCAGAGATACAGAACAGCCCCAGCATTTT.

J is TRBJ2-3 and V is TRBV24-1; 7 bases align to TRBD1. V gave up 7 bases and J gave up 2 bases; unmatched junction bases: 8. Germline lookup yields CDR1 KGHDR and CDR2 SFDVKD. This CDR3 has 15 residues. CDR3 sequence: CATSYGQENTDTQYF. The DNA of the CDR3 is TGTGCCACCAGCTATGGACAGGAAAACACAGATACGCAGTATTTT.

The chain has TRBV7-9 and TRBJ2-5; TRBD1 matches 7 bases. The CDR3 spans 16 residues. With V trimmed by 4 bases and J by 2 bases, 10 bases remained unmatched. Germline-derived CDR1 and CDR2 are SEHNR and FQNEAQ (reference sequence). The CDR3 region has the DNA TGTGCCAGCAGCTGGCCCCGACAGGGTTGGCAAGAGACCCAGTACTTC. Its protein product is CASSWPRQGWQETQYF.

The chain is built from TRBV7-9 and TRBJ2-2; D ambiguous. Germline assignment: CDR1 SEHNR and CDR2 FQNEAQ (reference sequence). Trimming took 5 bases from V and 8 from J, leaving 6 bases between them. This CDR3 spans 11 amino acids. The CDR3 nucleotides are TGTGCCAGCAGCAAGGAAGGGGAGCTGTTTTTT. Translated: CASSKEGELFF.

V usage is TRBV5-1 and J usage is TRBJ2-7, with D possibly matching TRBD2 (5 bases). The CDR3 length is 13 residues. Germline CDR1 and CDR2: SGHRS and YFSETQ. Trimming pared 2 bases from V and 5 bases from J, leaving 11 bases between. The CDR3 DNA reads TGCGCCAGCAGCTTAGGGAGAAACGACGAGCAGTACTTC. It translates to CASSLGRNDEQYF.

The V and J genes are TRBV7-2 and TRBJ2-7; TRBD2 agrees at 9 bases. Trimming took 2 bases from V and 5 from J; bases not matched to a gene: 7. CDR3 length equals 15 residues. Germline CDR1 reads SGHTA; CDR2 reads FQGNSA. CDR3 sequence: CASSLQFSGRNEQYF. The CDR3 DNA reads as TGTGCCAGCAGCTTACAGTTTAGCGGGAGAAACGAGCAGTACTTC.

This clonotype appeared a few times. The rearrangement links TRBV7-6 to TRBJ2-7; TRBD2 matches 11 bases. Trimming took 1 base from V and 6 from J; bases not matched to a gene: 8. CDR1 is SGHVS and CDR2 is FNYEAQ in the germline V gene. This CDR3 contains 16 residues. Written as DNA, the CDR3 is TGTGCCAGCAGCTTAGGGCAGGGGACTAGCGGACTCGAGCAGTACTTC. Translation: CASSLGQGTSGLEQYF. Combining the CDR3 with reference TRBV7-6 and TRBJ2-7 gives the whole variable domain GAGVSQSPRYKVTKRGQDVALRCDPISGHVSLYWYRQALGQGPEFLTYFNYEAQQDKSGLPNDRFSAERPEGSISTLTIQRTEQRDSAMYRCASSLGQGTSGLEQYFGPGTRLTVT.

The chain carries TRBV20-1 and TRBJ2-2; D is unresolved. From germline, CDR1 is DFQATT and CDR2 SNEGSKA (reference sequence). This CDR3 contains 17 residues. V dropped 1 base and J dropped 4 bases, with 19 bases sitting between them. CDR3 amino acids: CSARGASRSPLTGELFF. The CDR3 bases are TGCAGTGCTAGAGGTGCATCCAGATCACCGCTCACCGGGGAGCTGTTTTTT.

This clonotype was counted a few times. V gene TRBV12-3 or TRBV12-4 combines with J gene TRBJ1-6, with D possibly TRBD1 on 5 matching bases. V lost 6 bases and J lost 1, with 22 bases in between. The CDR3 runs 19 residues. The CDR3 bases are TGTGCCAGCAGCTTGGGGCTTAGCAGGCAGAGGTCCTATAATTCACCCCTCCACTTT. This translates into CASSLGLSRQRSYNSPLHF.

This chain links TRBV29-1 with TRBJ2-5; 8 bases are shared with TRBD2. The CDR3 totals 16 residues. CDR1 and CDR2 from the germline V gene are SQVTM and ANQGSEA. V lost 5 bases and J lost 7; bases outside the gene matches: 18. The CDR3 region has the DNA TGCAGCGTTATCGCGGGAGGAGGGGGGCCCCGGGGGACCCAGTACTTC. Protein sequence: CSVIAGGGGPRGTQYF.

Comment on this clonotype: One junction end does not reproduce the germline sequence, and a read error may be involved. The chain is built from TRBV10-2 and TRBJ1-1; possibly TRBD1 for D (5 bases). CDR1 WSHSY and CDR2 SAAADI come from the germline V gene. The CDR3 sequence is 15 residues long. CDR3 sequence (DNA): TGTGCCAGCAGTGACTACGGACAAGTGAACACTGAAGCTTTCTTT. Residues: CASSDYGQVNTEAFF.

V is TRBV6-5 and J is TRBJ1-1, with 7 positions matching TRBD1. V gave up 10 bases and J gave up 4 bases; unmatched junction bases: 9. The CDR3 extends over 13 amino acids. Per the germline V gene, CDR1 is MNHEY and CDR2 is SVGAGI. The CDR3 spells CATSQGGGTEAFF. DNA for the CDR3: TGTGCCACCAGCCAGGGGGGCGGCACTGAAGCTTTCTTT.

This clonotype has a handful of counts. A much larger clone differs from this one at a single base, so this may be a read error. V is TRBV9 and J is TRBJ1-4; D is unclear. The germline V and J ends were trimmed by 0 bases and 13 bases, with 10 bases remaining between them. Germline CDR1 and CDR2: SGDLS and YYNGEE. The length of the CDR3 is 12 residues. The CDR3 spells CASSVGGSGLFF. DNA for the CDR3: TGTGCCAGCAGCGTAGGCGGATCGGGACTGTTTTTT.

This clonotype showed up many times. The V and J genes are TRBV4-3 and TRBJ1-4; TRBD1 might be the D (6 bases). The CDR3 totals 14 residues. CDR1 and CDR2 from the germline V gene are LGHNA and YSLEER. Trimming shortened V by 4 bases and J by 13 bases, and 19 bases separated the two germline ends. The CDR3 DNA reads as TGCGCCAGCAGCCGGGACATGGAGGGGCCGGGACTGTTTTTT. Translated: CASSRDMEGPGLFF.

CDR3 nucleotides: TGCAGTGCCCCACCCGAGAACACCGGGGAGCTGTTTTTT. As protein: CSAPPENTGELFF. The J gene is TRBJ2-2, the V gene TRBV20-1; no clear D. There are 13 residues in the CDR3. V gave up 6 bases and J gave up 1 base, with 9 bases separating them. Germline assignment: CDR1 DFQATT and CDR2 SNEGSKA (reference sequence).

This clonotype came up a few times. The rearrangement joins TRBV20-1 to TRBJ1-6, with TRBD1 identical over 8 bases. This CDR3 has 13 amino acids. Germline-derived CDR1 and CDR2 are DFQATT and SNEGSKA (reference sequence). With V trimmed by 5 bases and J by 5 bases, 2 bases remained unmatched. This chain's CDR3 is CSAADRDNSPLHF. Written as DNA, the CDR3 is TGCAGTGCTGCGGACAGGGATAATTCACCCCTCCACTTT.

The genes are TRBV2 and TRBJ2-3; tentatively, D is TRBD2 (6 bases). CDR3 length: 12 residues. In germline, CDR1 is SNHLY, CDR2 FYNNEI. V dropped 6 bases and J dropped 9 bases, with 13 bases sitting between them. CDR3 region: CASRGTWVTQYF. CDR3 nucleotide sequence: TGTGCCAGCAGGGGGACTTGGGTGACGCAGTATTTT.

The V and J genes are TRBV20-1 and TRBJ2-2; weak D call: TRBD1 (5 bases). Germline-derived CDR1 and CDR2 are DFQATT and SNEGSKA (reference sequence). V lost 4 bases, J lost 3 bases, and 6 bases lay in between. The CDR3 loop spans 12 amino acids. In DNA form, the CDR3 reads TGCAGTGCTATACAGGACACCGGGGAGCTGTTTTTT. This sequence encodes CSAIQDTGELFF.

In its sample, this clonotype was seen many times. V gene TRBV24-1 combines with J gene TRBJ2-5, with D possibly matching TRBD2 (5 bases). This CDR3 region has 14 residues. CDR1 is KGHDR, CDR2 SFDVKD, per germline. V was shortened by 3 bases and J by 2 bases, with 9 bases between the two germline ends. CDR3 DNA: TGTGCCACCAGTGATCAAGGACTGCAAGAGACCCAGTACTTC. Protein product: CATSDQGLQETQYF.

The sample holds a few counts of this clonotype. A much larger clone lies a single base off, so this may be a read error. V usage is TRBV9 and J usage is TRBJ1-6; 8 bases line up with TRBD1. Per the germline V gene, CDR1 is SGDLS and CDR2 is YYNGEE. Trimming took 2 bases from V and 4 from J; bases not matched to a gene: 2. The CDR3 runs to 15 residues. The CDR3 DNA is TGTGCCAGCAGCGTTGGGACAGGTTATAATTCACCCCTCCACTTT. Protein product: CASSVGTGYNSPLHF.

This clonotype was detected many times. The chain employs TRBV2 and TRBJ1-1; no definite D call. The CDR3 has 14 residues. Germline V CDR1 and CDR2: SNHLY, FYNNEI. V was shortened by 3 bases and J by 1 base, with 9 bases between the two germline ends. CDR3: CASSEARKNTEAFF. In DNA form, the CDR3 reads TGTGCCAGCAGTGAGGCCAGGAAGAACACTGAAGCTTTCTTT.